Listed below are T cell receptor beta chains from one sample, sequenced in a study of cytomegalovirus exposure and HLA in healthy donors. Clones were read by immunoSEQ multiplex PCR, and TCRdb kept only the in-frame ones, dropping some. The repertoire has about 160,000 clones, approximately 73% of them found once; the top ten carry about 1.3%. The sample consisted of PBMCs. All receptors come from a man aged 50 to 59 in good health and CMV-seronegative. Each CDR3 is given with its conserved first and last residue. A D gene is named only where the DNA matches it firmly. The size of a clone is reported for some rows only, either as once, few or many, or as a class for expanded clones.

v_gene	len	abundance	d_gene	j_gene	CDR3nt	CDR3aa
TRBV7-9	12	few	NA	TRBJ1-2	TGTTCCAGCAGCTTAGAAGGCAGGGACTACACCTTC	CSSSLEGRDYTF
TRBV5-1	16	NA	NA	TRBJ2-4	TGCGCCAGCAGCCTCGATGCCGGTCTCCCCAAAAACATTCAGTACTTC	CASSLDAGLPKNIQYF
TRBV9	17	NA	NA	TRBJ1-3	TGTGCCAGCAGCCTTACCGGGGGGGCGCCGGGTGGAAACACCATATATTTT	CASSLTGGAPGGNTIYF
TRBV11-1	12	NA	NA	TRBJ2-3	TGTGCCAGCACGTATAGCACAGATACGCAGTATTTT	CASTYSTDTQYF
TRBV10-2	15	NA	TRBD2	TRBJ2-7	TGCGCCAGCAGTGAGACTAGCGGGGGGCTTTACGAGCAGTACTTC	CASSETSGGLYEQYF
TRBV19	13	NA	NA	TRBJ1-2	TGTGCCAGTAGTCCCCGGACTGCCCAGGGCTACACCTTC	CASSPRTAQGYTF
TRBV5-4	16	once	TRBD2	TRBJ2-1	TGTGCCAGCGAACGGGCCGGGCTAGCGGGGGCTGATGAGCAGTTCTTC	CASERAGLAGADEQFF
TRBV2	12	NA	NA	TRBJ2-3	TGTGCCAGCATCTTCCCCACAGATACGCAGTATTTT	CASIFPTDTQYF
TRBV18	14	NA	TRBD1	TRBJ2-1	TGTGCCAGCTCACCAGCACAGACAGGGGATGAGCAGTTCTTC	CASSPAQTGDEQFF
TRBV10-3	14	few	NA	TRBJ1-2	TGTGCCATCAGTGAGTCTCCCGTCCTGTATGGCTACACCTTC	CAISESPVLYGYTF
TRBV18	12	NA	NA	TRBJ2-5	TGTGCCAGCTCACCACGTAGCGAGACCCAGTACTTC	CASSPRSETQYF
TRBV18	15	NA	TRBD1	TRBJ1-1	TGTGCCAGCTCACTACGGGACAGGGCGAACACTGAAGCTTTCTTT	CASSLRDRANTEAFF
TRBV19	15	NA	TRBD1	TRBJ1-5	TGTGCCAGTAAGGGGGCAGGGACTGTGAAGCAGCCCCAGCATTTT	CASKGAGTVKQPQHF
TRBV7-2	14	NA	NA	TRBJ2-5	TGTGCCAGCAGCTTAGGCGGGACCCAAGAGACCCAGTACTTC	CASSLGGTQETQYF
TRBV6-5	11	NA	NA	TRBJ1-2	TGTGCCAGCAGTCGGGGGTATGGCTACACCTTC	CASSRGYGYTF
TRBV4-3	14	few	NA	TRBJ1-2	TGCGCCAGCAGCCAAGATTCAACAGACTATGGCTACACCTTC	CASSQDSTDYGYTF
TRBV5-1	15	NA	NA	TRBJ1-5	TGCGCCAGCAGCTTGGAAGGGGGAGGCAATCAGCCCCAGCATTTT	CASSLEGGGNQPQHF
TRBV19	15	NA	TRBD1	TRBJ1-5	TGTGCCAGTAGTATAGAGTCAGGGGGTAATCAGCCCCAGCATTTT	CASSIESGGNQPQHF
TRBV5-5	12	NA	NA	TRBJ1-2	TGTGCCAGCAGCTTTTCTTCCCTTGGCTACACCTTC	CASSFSSLGYTF
TRBV10-1	17	NA	TRBD2	TRBJ2-3	TGCGCCAGCAGTGGAGTCGCTAGCGGGGGACCCACAGATACGCAGTATTTT	CASSGVASGGPTDTQYF
TRBV18	17	NA	TRBD1	TRBJ1-1	TGTGCCAGCTCACCCTTAGGGACAGGGGCGACAAGCACTGAAGCTTTCTTT	CASSPLGTGATSTEAFF
TRBV7-7	14	NA	TRBD1	TRBJ2-5	TGTGCCAGCAGCGCGACAGGGGGCGGGGAGACCCAGTACTTC	CASSATGGGETQYF
TRBV11-2	15	NA	TRBD1	TRBJ1-2	TGTGCCAGCAGCCCCCGACAGGGCGCAGGAAACGGCTACACCTTC	CASSPRQGAGNGYTF
TRBV5-4	15	NA	NA	TRBJ1-1	TGTGCCAGCAGCTCTAGCCGGGGGGAGTACACTGAAGCTTTCTTT	CASSSSRGEYTEAFF
TRBV6-6	12	NA	NA	TRBJ1-5	TGTGCCAGCAGTTTAGGGGGTCAGCCCCAGCATTTT	CASSLGGQPQHF
TRBV5-1	14	once	TRBD1	TRBJ2-7	TGCGCCAGCAGCGACAGGACAGGAACGGGCGAGCAGTACTTC	CASSDRTGTGEQYF
TRBV15	14	NA	NA	TRBJ1-4	TGTGCCACCAGCAGAGACGGGGGAAGTGAAAAACTGTTTTTT	CATSRDGGSEKLFF